These 16 T cell receptor beta chains share one sample of origin, sequenced in a study of regulatory T cells in long-lasting Graves disease (dated by TCRdb to the early 2020s). According to the study, the label for this sample's time point signals: newly diagnosed GD, antithyroid drugs for less than 3 months. For both TCR sequencing and RNA sequencing, RNA was extracted from PBMCs in TRIzol. To prepare the library, multiplex PCR was applied. Sequencing was carried out with an Illumina HiSeq 4000. CDR3 regions were amplified by Arm-PCR with iRepertoire HTBI primers to construct TCR beta libraries. In TCRdb, the public reads were trimmed at Q25 with fastp and aligned with MiXCR, with productive beta chains retained. Duplicate CDR3 protein sequences are folded into a single record with the most common DNA and genes. Within this sample are 320,000 or so distinct CDR3 sequences, with about a sixth of them counted one time only. Together, the top ten hold about 36% of the sample.

The starting material was peripheral blood mononuclear cells (PBMCs), obtained at new diagnosis, from a patient treated with antithyroid drugs. The receptors shown here come from a female donor with Graves disease.

This clonotype was seen repeatedly, ten times or more. The gene calls are TRBV5-1 and TRBJ2-7, with TRBD2 identical over 8 bases. Germline V lookup: CDR1 SGHRS, CDR2 YFSETQ. CDR3 length: 17 amino acids. Trimming removed 3 bases from V and 5 bases from J; junction bases left unmatched: 16. CDR3 sequence reads: CASSWGITGTSSDEQYF. As DNA, the CDR3 is TGCGCCAGCAGCTGGGGTATAACCGGGACTAGTAGCGACGAGCAGTACTTC. The full variable domain, rest sourced from reference TRBV5-1 and TRBJ2-7, is KAGVTQTPRYLIKTRGQQVTLSCSPISGHRSVSWYQQTPGQGLQFLFEYFSETQRNKGNFPGRFSGRQFSNSRSEMNVSTLELGDSALYLCASSWGITGTSSDEQYFGPGTRLTVT.

The J gene is TRBJ2-1, the V gene TRBV12-3 or TRBV12-4, with 9 bases matching TRBD2. Trimming took 7 bases from V and 3 from J; bases not matched to a gene: 7. The CDR3 covers 15 residues. CDR3 DNA sequence: TGTGCCAGCAATGTAGCGGGAGTCGGCTACAATGAGCAGTTCTTC. Protein: CASNVAGVGYNEQFF.

The chain recombines TRBV5-1 with TRBJ2-7; TRBD2 matches at 15 bases. The length of the CDR3 is 18 residues. The junction had 12 bases not matched to a gene; V was cut back by 1 base and J by 7 bases. Germline V gene data show CDR1 as SGHRS and CDR2 as YFSETQ. Here the CDR3 DNA reads TGCGCCAGCAGCTTGATTGGACTAGCGGGAGGGCCGTCGCGGGAGCAGTACTTC. Amino acids: CASSLIGLAGGPSREQYF.

This clonotype was counted many times. The chain recombines TRBV6-2 or TRBV6-3 with TRBJ2-7; D ambiguous. The germline V gene encodes CDR1 MNHEY and CDR2 SVGEGT. The CDR3 has 13 amino acids. Trimming removed 2 bases from V and 6 bases from J, with 11 bases in between. This CDR3 reads CASSYPPSPEQYF. The DNA of the CDR3 is TGTGCCAGCAGTTACCCACCTTCACCCGAGCAGTACTTC.

This clonotype was counted ten times or more. CDR3 region: CAISGRDRGHEQYF. The DNA of the CDR3 is TGTGCCATCAGTGGCCGGGACAGGGGGCACGAGCAGTACTTC. The V and J genes are TRBV10-3 and TRBJ2-7; the match to TRBD1 covers 12 bases. The CDR3 contains 14 residues. V lost 4 bases and J lost 5; bases outside the gene matches: 3. CDR1 and CDR2 (germline): ENHRY, SYGVKD.

The chain links TRBV5-5 to TRBJ2-1; the match to TRBD2 covers 13 bases. V dropped 4 bases and J dropped 9; count of bases not matched to a gene: 10. The CDR3 is made up of 16 amino acids. Germline CDR1 and CDR2: SGHKS and YYEKEE (reference sequence). The CDR3 DNA is TGTGCCAGCAGCAGAAAACTAGCGGGAGGGCTGATTGAGCAGTTCTTC. This codes for CASSRKLAGGLIEQFF.

This clonotype came up many times. This CDR3 reads CASGTGEFYEQYF. CDR3 nucleotides: TGTGCCAGTGGGACAGGGGAATTCTACGAGCAGTACTTC. V and J are TRBV27 and TRBJ2-7; TRBD1 aligns across 10 bases. The CDR3 sequence is 13 residues long. J gave up 3 bases and V 9 bases, and 5 bases lay outside the gene matches. The V gene's germline CDR1 is MNHEY and CDR2 SMNVEV (reference sequence).

In this sample, this clonotype turned up many times. J is TRBJ2-3 and V is TRBV19; 10 positions match TRBD1. The germline V gene encodes CDR1 LNHDA and CDR2 SQIVND (reference sequence). V shed 3 bases and J 5 bases; nucleotides not matched to a gene: 8. The CDR3 has 16 residues. DNA for the CDR3: TGTGCCAGTAGTATCGAGGGACAGGGGATTCAAGATACGCAGTATTTT. This codes for CASSIEGQGIQDTQYF.

J is TRBJ2-5 and V is TRBV6-1; 7 nucleotides align to TRBD1. Germline V lookup: CDR1 MNHNS, CDR2 SASEGT. V was pared by 5 bases and J by 4 bases, with 7 bases of the junction left unmatched. The CDR3 runs 14 residues. The CDR3 protein is CASSTGAGAETQYF. The CDR3 coding sequence is TGTGCCAGCAGTACAGGGGCAGGGGCAGAGACCCAGTACTTC.

This clonotype was counted at least ten times. The chain uses TRBV18 and TRBJ1-1; D might be TRBD1 (5 bases). The CDR3 covers 17 residues. Trimming took off 4 bases at V and 0 bases at J, with 18 bases between the two ends. CDR1 KGHSH and CDR2 LQKENI come from the germline V gene. The CDR3: CASSRVSGRTMNTEAFF. The CDR3 region has the DNA TGTGCCAGCTCACGCGTCTCAGGGCGAACCATGAACACTGAAGCTTTCTTT.

This clonotype was seen at least ten times. This sequence joins TRBV19 and TRBJ1-5, with D possibly being TRBD1 (6 bases). V gave up 5 bases and J gave up 3 bases, with 14 bases separating them. CDR3 size: 15 residues. Germline CDR1 reads LNHDA; CDR2 reads SQIVND (reference sequence). This chain's CDR3 is CASSVAGADNQPQHF. The CDR3 DNA follows: TGTGCCAGTAGTGTCGCAGGGGCCGACAATCAGCCCCAGCATTTT.

There are many counts of this clonotype. The rearrangement links TRBV3-1 to TRBJ2-7, with D perhaps assigned TRBD1 or TRBD2 (5 bases each). This CDR3 region has 11 residues. Germline V gene data show CDR1 as LGHDT and CDR2 as YNNKEL (reference sequence). Trimming left V 3 bases short and J 7 bases short, with 7 bases between. CDR3 amino acids: CASSQGVEQYF. CDR3 bases: TGTGCCAGCAGCCAGGGGGTGGAGCAGTACTTC.

This clonotype has ten or more counts. This chain uses TRBV30 with TRBJ2-1; D is ambiguous. Germline CDR1 reads GTSNPN; CDR2 reads SVGIG (reference sequence). Trimming pared 2 bases from V and 2 bases from J, leaving 10 bases between. The length of the CDR3 is 14 residues. CDR3 residues: CAWSSLHPYNEQFF. The CDR3 nucleotides read TGTGCCTGGAGTAGTCTGCATCCCTACAATGAGCAGTTCTTC.

The chain combines TRBV29-1 with TRBJ2-1; D is perhaps TRBD2 (6 bases). The CDR3 has 14 amino acids. Trimming removed 3 bases at V and 3 bases at J, with 12 bases between. Per germline, CDR1 SQVTM and CDR2 ANQGSEA. CDR3 loop: CSVELRGLYNEQFF. Written as DNA, the CDR3 is TGCAGCGTTGAGCTGCGGGGACTCTACAATGAGCAGTTCTTC.

This clonotype came up many times. The chain combines TRBV5-5 with TRBJ1-1; 8 bases map to TRBD1. The J segment lost 0 bases and the V segment lost 3 bases, leaving 4 bases of the junction unmatched. Germline assignment: CDR1 SGHKS and CDR2 YYEKEE (reference sequence). The CDR3 loop spans 15 amino acids. The CDR3 DNA reads as TGTGCCAGCAGCTCCAGACAGGGGATGAACACTGAAGCTTTCTTT. This encodes CASSSRQGMNTEAFF.

The chain links TRBV15 to TRBJ2-1; 9 nucleotides line up with TRBD2. The J segment lost 5 bases and the V segment lost 0 bases, leaving 8 bases of the junction unmatched. Germline loops: CDR1 LNHNV, CDR2 YYDKDF (reference sequence). CDR3 length equals 17 residues. Written as DNA, the CDR3 is TGTGCCACCAGCAGAGATGGGGATCTAGCGGGAAACAATGAGCAGTTCTTC. This sequence encodes CATSRDGDLAGNNEQFF.